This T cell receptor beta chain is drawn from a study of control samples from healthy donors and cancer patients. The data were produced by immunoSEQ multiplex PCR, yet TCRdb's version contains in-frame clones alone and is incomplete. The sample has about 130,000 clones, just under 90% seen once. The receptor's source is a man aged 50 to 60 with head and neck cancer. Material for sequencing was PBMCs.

The CDR3 coding sequence is TGTGCCAGCAGCTTAAGACAGGGGGACGGGGAGCTGTTTTTT. Its protein is CASSLRQGDGELFF. The chain couples TRBV7-3 to TRBJ2-2; 9 bases map to TRBD1. After removal of 1 base from V and 7 bases from J, the junction contained 1 base not matched to a gene. Germline CDR1 and CDR2: SGHTA and FQGTGA. This CDR3 region has 14 residues.